This TCR beta chain comes out of a study of blood T cell repertoires in COVID-19. Measured with immunoSEQ multiplex PCR; TCRdb has only the in-frame clones, and not every one. The sample yields around 46,000 clones, 77% seen once. This clonotype was sampled from a human donor with active or convalescent COVID-19. The donor label of this sample is uncertain. The sequenced sample was peripheral blood.

Here the CDR3 reads CASNRQGVSYNEQFF. In DNA form, the CDR3 reads TGTGCCAGCAATAGGCAGGGGGTTTCCTACAATGAGCAGTTCTTC. This chain links TRBV9 with TRBJ2-1; TRBD1 matches at 7 bases. The junction had 7 bases not matched to a gene; V was cut back by 6 bases and J by 1 base. The CDR3 has 15 residues. Per the germline V gene, CDR1 is SGDLS and CDR2 is YYNGEE.